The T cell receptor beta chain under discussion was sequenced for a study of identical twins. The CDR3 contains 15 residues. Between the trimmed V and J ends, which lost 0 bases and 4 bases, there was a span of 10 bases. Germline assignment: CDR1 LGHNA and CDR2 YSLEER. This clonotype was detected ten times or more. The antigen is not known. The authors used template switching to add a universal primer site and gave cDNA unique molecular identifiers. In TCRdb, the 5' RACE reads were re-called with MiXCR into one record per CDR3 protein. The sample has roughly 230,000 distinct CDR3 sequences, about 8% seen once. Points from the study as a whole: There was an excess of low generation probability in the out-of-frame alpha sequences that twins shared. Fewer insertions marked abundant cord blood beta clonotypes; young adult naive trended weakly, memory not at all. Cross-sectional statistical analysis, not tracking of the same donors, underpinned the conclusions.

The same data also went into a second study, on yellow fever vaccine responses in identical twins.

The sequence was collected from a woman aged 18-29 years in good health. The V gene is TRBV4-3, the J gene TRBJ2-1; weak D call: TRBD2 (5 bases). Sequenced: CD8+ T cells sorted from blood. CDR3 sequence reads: CASSQDSREYNEQFF. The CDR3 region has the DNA TGCGCCAGCAGCCAAGATTCTAGGGAGTACAATGAGCAGTTCTTC.